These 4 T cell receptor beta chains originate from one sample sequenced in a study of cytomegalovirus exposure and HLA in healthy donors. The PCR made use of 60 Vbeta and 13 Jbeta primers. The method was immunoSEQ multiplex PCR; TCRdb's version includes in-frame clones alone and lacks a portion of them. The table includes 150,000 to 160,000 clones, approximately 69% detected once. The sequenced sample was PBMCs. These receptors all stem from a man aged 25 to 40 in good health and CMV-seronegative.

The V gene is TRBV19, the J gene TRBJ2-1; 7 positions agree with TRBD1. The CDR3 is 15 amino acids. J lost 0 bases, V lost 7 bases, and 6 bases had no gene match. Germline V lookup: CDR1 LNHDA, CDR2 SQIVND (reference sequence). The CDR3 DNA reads TGTGCCAGTACCCCCAGGGGGAGCTCCTACAATGAGCAGTTCTTC. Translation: CASTPRGSSYNEQFF.

The CDR3, as DNA: TGTGCCACCCTCGGACAGTTTAATTCACCCCTCCACTTT. Its protein is CATLGQFNSPLHF. The V call is TRBV10-3, the J call TRBJ1-6; maybe TRBD1 (6 bases). CDR1 is ENHRY, CDR2 SYGVKD, per germline. V was trimmed by 10 bases and J by 6 bases, leaving 13 bases between them. This CDR3 region has 13 residues.

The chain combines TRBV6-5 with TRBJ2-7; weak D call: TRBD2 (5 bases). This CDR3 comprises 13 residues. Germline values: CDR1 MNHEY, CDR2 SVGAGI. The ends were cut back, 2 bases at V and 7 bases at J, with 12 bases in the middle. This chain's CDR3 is CASSYLGNREQYF. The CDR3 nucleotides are TGTGCCAGCAGTTACCTCGGGAATCGGGAGCAGTACTTC.

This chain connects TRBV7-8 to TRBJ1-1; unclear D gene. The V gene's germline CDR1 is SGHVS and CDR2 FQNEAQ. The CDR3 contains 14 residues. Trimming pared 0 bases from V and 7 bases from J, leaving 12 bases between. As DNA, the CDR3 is TGTGCCAGCAGCTTAGCGGGAGTTCGCGGTGAAGCTTTCTTT. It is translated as CASSLAGVRGEAFF.